What follows describes a single T cell receptor beta chain. No antigen is known for it. The data were obtained in a study of cytomegalovirus exposure and HLA in healthy donors. At the level of the study: Later, an analysis reported that the 110 or so validation repertoires had used the same platform as the roughly 720 first-cohort repertoires. Regarding the study as a whole: There were about 160 TCR beta chains listed as cytomegalovirus-associated. Most TCR sequences were uncommon, yet certain public TCRs appeared in many donors. Clusters of TCRs from the first cohort tended to co-occur in the 110 or so validation repertoires (as a later analysis found).

Here immunoSEQ multiplex PCR was the method, and the copy in TCRdb shows in-frame clones only, minus some. The sample records roughly 56,000 clones, 75% to 90% being singletons. The germline gives CDR1 GTSNPN, CDR2 SVGIG (reference sequence). The CDR3 extends over 12 amino acids. Trimming shortened V by 4 bases and J by 8 bases, and 14 bases separated the two germline ends. The source of this sequence is a woman under 30 in good health and CMV-seronegative. Input material: PBMCs. The chain carries TRBV30 and TRBJ1-2; TRBD1 is a possible D gene (6 bases). This CDR3 is CAWKQGTLGYTF. The CDR3 DNA reads TGTGCCTGGAAACAGGGTACTCTAGGCTACACCTTC.